These 15 T cell receptor beta chains originate from one sample sequenced in a study of T cells in Graves' hyperthyroidism and ophthalmopathy. Amplification of TCR beta CDR3 regions used RNA as the template. First-round RT-PCR targeting the TCR CDR3 was performed with the HTBI primer set. Via MiXCR, TCRdb re-called the multiplex PCR reads, giving one row per CDR3 protein. This table holds roughly 420,000 distinct CDR3 sequences, around 13% found once. Sequencing used blood. The origin of the receptors is a young woman with Graves' hyperthyroidism.

Ten or more counts support this clonotype. The chain has TRBV6-1 and TRBJ2-7; TRBD2 agrees at 7 bases. Trimming cost V 3 bases and J 5 bases; bases outside gene matches: 4. Germline V gene lookup returns CDR1 MNHNS and CDR2 SASEGT. This CDR3 contains 13 residues. The CDR3 spells CASSERRGDEQYF. Written as DNA, the CDR3 is TGTGCCAGCAGTGAGAGACGGGGGGACGAGCAGTACTTC.

In its sample, this clonotype was seen a few times. The J gene is TRBJ2-2, the V gene TRBV3-1; D is undetermined. CDR1 is LGHDT, CDR2 YNNKEL, per germline (reference sequence). Trimming took 2 bases from V and 6 from J, leaving 4 bases between them. The CDR3 totals 12 residues. The CDR3 sequence: CASSQPPGELFF. The CDR3 DNA is TGTGCCAGCAGCCAACCCCCCGGGGAGCTGTTTTTT.

This clonotype has at least ten counts. DNA for the CDR3: TGTGCCAGCACCTCGGGCACCGGGGAGCTGTTTTTT. As protein: CASTSGTGELFF. The chain couples TRBV7-9 to TRBJ2-2; D unresolved. V was cut by 7 bases and J by 4 bases, with 7 bases left in between. Germline lookup yields CDR1 SEHNR and CDR2 FQNEAQ (reference sequence). This CDR3 contains 12 residues.

In its sample, this clonotype was seen many times. The chain carries TRBV7-8 and TRBJ1-1; 7 bases agree with TRBD1. Germline loops: CDR1 SGHVS, CDR2 FQNEAQ. The CDR3 totals 14 residues. Losses at the gene ends were 3 bases for V and 3 bases for J; bases not matched to a gene: 4. The CDR3 loop reads CASSFRGSYTEAFF. The CDR3 DNA is TGTGCCAGCAGCTTCAGGGGGAGTTACACTGAAGCTTTCTTT. Supplemented by reference TRBV7-8 and TRBJ1-1, the full variable domain reads GAGVSQSPRYKVAKRGQDVALRCDPISGHVSLFWYQQALGQGPEFLTYFQNEAQLDKSGLPSDRFFAERPEGSVSTLKIQRTQQEDSAVYLCASSFRGSYTEAFFGQGTRLTVV.

About this clonotype: A much larger clone differs from this one at a single base, so this may be a read error. The J gene is TRBJ2-7, the V gene TRBV3-1, with D maybe TRBD2 (6 bases). Germline CDR1 reads LGHDT; CDR2 reads YNNKEL (reference sequence). The CDR3 has 13 amino acids. Deletions cut 9 bases from V and 6 bases from J, with 18 bases between. In DNA, the CDR3 is TGTGCCAGTTCGGCCCCGAGGGGAGGCGAGCAGTACTTC. It specifies CASSAPRGGEQYF.

The chain links TRBV19 to TRBJ1-2; D is perhaps TRBD1 (5 bases). CDR3 length equals 15 residues. V lost 3 bases and J lost 4, with 15 bases in between. Germline V gives CDR1 LNHDA, CDR2 SQIVND (reference sequence). CDR3 region: CASSIRGIRGYGYTF. For the CDR3, the DNA is TGTGCCAGTAGTATTCGGGGGATCCGGGGCTATGGCTACACCTTC.

This clonotype was observed a single time. CDR3 loop: CASSEIVLAAYEQYF. DNA of the CDR3: TGTGCCAGCAGTGAGATAGTACTAGCGGCCTACGAGCAGTACTTC. This rearrangement joins TRBV2 to TRBJ2-7; 8 bases agree with TRBD2. CDR1 SNHLY and CDR2 FYNNEI come from the germline V gene. The CDR3 runs 15 residues. V shed 3 bases, J shed 2 bases, and the junction held 6 bases outside the gene matches. The entire variable domain, with the rest obtained from reference TRBV2 and TRBJ2-7, is as follows: EPEVTQTPSHQVTQMGQEVILRCVPISNHLYFYWYRQILGQKVEFLVSFYNNEISEKSEIFDDQFSVERPDGSNFTLKIRSTKLEDSAMYFCASSEIVLAAYEQYFGPGTRLTVT.

V usage is TRBV20-1 and J usage is TRBJ2-1; 10 bases match TRBD2. Germline V gene sequence: CDR1 DFQATT, CDR2 SNEGSKA (reference sequence). Losses at the gene ends were 3 bases for V and 3 bases for J; bases not matched to a gene: 5. The CDR3 covers 15 residues. This CDR3 is CSASKGTSDYNEQFF. DNA for the CDR3: TGCAGTGCTAGCAAGGGGACTAGCGACTACAATGAGCAGTTCTTC.

A remark on this clonotype: A much larger clone differs from this one at a single base, so this may be a read error. The chain combines TRBV7-9 with TRBJ2-7; D may be TRBD2 (5 bases). The germline CDR1 and CDR2 sequences are SEHNR and FQNEAQ (reference sequence). Trimming cost V 5 bases and J 2 bases, with 10 bases left between them. This CDR3 has 13 residues. The CDR3 is CASSRTHPYEQYF. CDR3 nucleotides: TGTGCCAGCAGCCGGACTCACCCCTACGAGCAGTACTTC.

On this clonotype: One junction end disagrees with the germline gene, perhaps due to a read error. The gene calls are TRBV20-1 and TRBJ2-5; no clear D gene. Germline CDR1 DFQATT, CDR2 SNEGSKA (reference sequence). There are 17 residues in the CDR3. In DNA, the CDR3 is TGCAGTGCTAGAGATCTCGCTGACCTTCCCCGGCAAGGGACCCAGTACTTC. Amino acids: CSARDLADLPRQGTQYF.

There are a few counts of this clonotype. The chain uses TRBV4-1 and TRBJ1-2, with 8 nucleotides matching TRBD1. Germline assignment: CDR1 MGHRA and CDR2 YSYEKL. The CDR3 has 17 amino acids. With 6 bases clipped from V and 8 bases from J, the junction kept 20 bases outside the gene matches. CDR3 DNA: TGCGCCAGCAGAAAGAATGCCGTCGGACAGGGCGCTCGGGGCTACACCTTC. Translated, it gives CASRKNAVGQGARGYTF.

This clonotype was observed at least ten times. J is TRBJ1-6 and V is TRBV12-3 or TRBV12-4, with a weak D call TRBD1 (5 bases). V was trimmed by 0 bases and J by 8 bases, leaving 5 bases between them. The CDR3 extends over 13 amino acids. CDR3: CASSLAGDSPLHF. CDR3 coding DNA: TGTGCCAGCAGTTTAGCAGGGGATTCACCCCTCCACTTT.

The V and J genes are TRBV30 and TRBJ2-7; the match to TRBD1 covers 8 bases. Germline loops: CDR1 GTSNPN, CDR2 SVGIG (reference sequence). V shed 3 bases, J shed 7 bases, and the junction held 8 bases outside the gene matches. The CDR3 is made up of 13 amino acids. This CDR3 is CAWRKTGVREQYF. In DNA form, the CDR3 reads TGTGCCTGGAGGAAGACAGGGGTACGGGAGCAGTACTTC.

The gene calls are TRBV6-9 and TRBJ1-5; weak D call: TRBD1 (5 bases). Germline V gene data show CDR1 as MNHGY and CDR2 as SVAAGI. The CDR3 length is 15 residues. The ends were cut back, 3 bases at V and 7 bases at J, with 16 bases in the middle. The CDR3 DNA is TGTGCCAGCAGTTACAGCCAGGGTGCAGGGCAGCCCCAGCATTTT. This translates into CASSYSQGAGQPQHF.

This clonotype was recorded at least ten times. V and J are TRBV11-1 and TRBJ1-2; 7 bases are shared with TRBD1. V gave up 5 bases and J gave up 0 bases; unmatched junction bases: 6. Germline-derived CDR1 and CDR2 are SGHAT and FQDESV (reference sequence). The CDR3 has 15 residues. CDR3 residues: CASSLAGTANYGYTF. CDR3 nucleotide sequence: TGTGCCAGCAGCCTCGCCGGGACAGCTAACTATGGCTACACCTTC.